Detailed here is one T cell receptor beta chain. Trimming removed 0 bases from V and 10 bases from J, with 14 bases in between. Germline V gives CDR1 LGHNA, CDR2 YNFKEQ. CDR3 size: 14 residues. RNA totalling roughly 0.45 to 1 ug underwent reverse transcription with random hexamers. TCRdb reprocessed the immunoSEQ multiplex PCR reads with MiXCR, giving one entry per CDR3 protein. The table lists approximately 170,000 distinct CDR3 sequences, 94% of them singletons. The sample comes from a study of CD8 T cells in Susac syndrome. This receptor was taken from a human donor with multiple sclerosis. Sequenced material: CD4+ T cells from PBMCs. The chain combines TRBV4-2 with TRBJ2-3; unclear D gene. The CDR3 reads CASSQDQAPGPQYF. CDR3 DNA sequence: TGTGCCAGCAGCCAAGACCAAGCCCCGGGCCCGCAGTATTTT.